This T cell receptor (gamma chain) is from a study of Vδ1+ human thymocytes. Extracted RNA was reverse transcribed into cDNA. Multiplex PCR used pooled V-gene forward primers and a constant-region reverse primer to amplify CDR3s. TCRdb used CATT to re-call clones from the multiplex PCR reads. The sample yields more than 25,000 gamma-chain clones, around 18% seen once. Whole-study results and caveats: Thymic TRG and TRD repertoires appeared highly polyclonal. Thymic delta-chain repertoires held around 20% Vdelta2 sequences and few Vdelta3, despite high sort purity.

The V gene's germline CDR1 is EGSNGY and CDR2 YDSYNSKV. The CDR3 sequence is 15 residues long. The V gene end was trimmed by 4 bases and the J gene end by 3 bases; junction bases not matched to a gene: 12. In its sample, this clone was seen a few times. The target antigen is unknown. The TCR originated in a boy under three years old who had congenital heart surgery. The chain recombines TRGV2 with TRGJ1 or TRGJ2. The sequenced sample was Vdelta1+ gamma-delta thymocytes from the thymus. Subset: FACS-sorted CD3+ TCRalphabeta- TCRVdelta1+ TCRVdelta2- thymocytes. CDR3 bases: TGTGCCACCTGGGAGACGTCCCGCTTTTATTATAAGAAACTCTTT. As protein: CATWETSRFYYKKLF.